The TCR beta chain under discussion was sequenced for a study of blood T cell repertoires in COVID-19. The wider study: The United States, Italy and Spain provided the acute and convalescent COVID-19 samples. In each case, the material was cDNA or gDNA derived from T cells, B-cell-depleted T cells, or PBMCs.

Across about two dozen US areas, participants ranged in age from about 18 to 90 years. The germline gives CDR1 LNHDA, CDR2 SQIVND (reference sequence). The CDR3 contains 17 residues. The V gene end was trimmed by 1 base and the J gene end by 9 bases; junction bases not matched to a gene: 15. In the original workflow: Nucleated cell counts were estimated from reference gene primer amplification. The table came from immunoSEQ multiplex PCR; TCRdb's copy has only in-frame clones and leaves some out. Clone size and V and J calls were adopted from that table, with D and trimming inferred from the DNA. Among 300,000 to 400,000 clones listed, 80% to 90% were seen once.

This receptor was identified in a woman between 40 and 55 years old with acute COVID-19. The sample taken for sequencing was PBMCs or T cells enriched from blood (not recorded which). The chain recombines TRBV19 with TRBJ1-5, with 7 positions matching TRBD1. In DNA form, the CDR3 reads TGTGCCAGTAGTATAGCTCCGAAGAGGGGGCTCGGTAGGCCCCAGCATTTT. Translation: CASSIAPKRGLGRPQHF.